These 8 T cell receptor beta chains originate from one sample sequenced in a study of T cell repertoires in cytomegalovirus infection. Their recognized antigens are unknown. One entry per CDR3 protein results from TCRdb running MiXCR on the reads. This table holds approximately 770,000 distinct CDR3 sequences, about 29% found once. This specimen consisted of cultured CD8+ T cells from PBMCs, obtained from culture after CMV antigen stimulation. The receptor set was obtained from a human donor in good health (CMV status not recorded). Some clones in this sample may be carry-over from other donors' samples.

The chain joins TRBV5-4 to TRBJ2-1, with D unclear. The ends were cut back, 6 bases at V and 2 bases at J, with 6 bases in the middle. This CDR3 comprises 12 residues. The V gene's germline CDR1 is SGHNT and CDR2 YYREEE (reference sequence). CDR3 coding DNA: TGTGCCAGCAAGAGTACCTACAATGAGCAGTTCTTC. Protein: CASKSTYNEQFF.

This clonotype was observed a handful of times. V usage is TRBV7-8 and J usage is TRBJ2-3; no definite D call. CDR3 length: 13 residues. Germline lookup yields CDR1 SGHVS and CDR2 FQNEAQ. The V gene lost 7 bases and the J gene lost 2 bases, with 10 bases spanning the gap. The CDR3 DNA is TGTGCCAGCACCCCAGAATCCACAGATACGCAGTATTTT. This codes for CASTPESTDTQYF.

This clonotype was picked up one time. The rearrangement joins TRBV2 to TRBJ1-2, with D perhaps TRBD1 (5 bases). The CDR3 consists of 16 residues. Germline values: CDR1 SNHLY, CDR2 FYNNEI. Trimming stripped 3 bases from V and 6 bases from J, with 20 bases between. The CDR3 nucleotides are TGTGCCAGCAGTGACCCTGGGGACTCGGGGGGAGATGGCTACACCTTC. This codes for CASSDPGDSGGDGYTF. The variable domain in full, completed from reference TRBV2 and TRBJ1-2, reads EPEVTQTPSHQVTQMGQEVILRCVPISNHLYFYWYRQILGQKVEFLVSFYNNEISEKSEIFDDQFSVERPDGSNFTLKIRSTKLEDSAMYFCASSDPGDSGGDGYTFGSGTRLTVV.

This clonotype was observed a few times. The chain carries TRBV10-3 and TRBJ2-6; 7 bases line up with TRBD1. This CDR3 is 17 amino acids long. Germline-derived CDR1 and CDR2 are ENHRY and SYGVKD. Trimming cost V 2 bases and J 0 bases; bases outside gene matches: 4. CDR3 bases: TGTGCCATCAGTGAGACGGACAGGCCCTCTGGGGCCAACGTCCTGACTTTC. Encoded protein: CAISETDRPSGANVLTF.

This clonotype showed up just a few times. This rearrangement joins TRBV6-1 to TRBJ2-6, with D maybe TRBD2 (5 bases). The V gene's germline CDR1 is MNHNS and CDR2 SASEGT. The CDR3 sequence is 16 residues long. V gave up 0 bases and J gave up 1 base, with 7 bases separating them. The CDR3 here is CASSEARRSGANVLTF. The CDR3 DNA sequence: TGTGCCAGCAGTGAAGCGCGGAGGTCTGGGGCCAACGTCCTGACTTTC.

This clonotype was detected a few times. This chain links TRBV5-1 with TRBJ2-6; 7 bases are a match to TRBD1. CDR3 size: 17 residues. Germline lookup yields CDR1 SGHRS and CDR2 YFSETQ. V dropped 4 bases and J dropped 2; count of bases not matched to a gene: 9. CDR3 residues: CASSPTGSLAGANVLTF. The CDR3 nucleotides are TGCGCCAGCAGCCCGACAGGGTCTTTAGCTGGGGCCAACGTCCTGACTTTC.

This clonotype occurred a few times. The chain recombines TRBV6-2 or TRBV6-3 with TRBJ2-7, with D unresolved. The CDR3 loop spans 14 amino acids. Germline CDR1 reads MNHEY; CDR2 reads SVGEGT. The germline V and J ends were trimmed by 0 bases and 6 bases, with 12 bases remaining between them. The CDR3 sequence is CASSYSITQGEQYV. In DNA form, the CDR3 reads TGTGCCAGCAGTTACTCGATCACGCAAGGCGAGCAGTACGTC.

This chain joins TRBV13 and TRBJ1-1; D is possibly TRBD1 (5 bases). Germline assignment: CDR1 PRHDT and CDR2 FYEKMQ (reference sequence). CDR3 length: 18 amino acids. The V and J ends lost 4 bases and 5 bases respectively, with 26 bases between them. Here the CDR3 reads CASSSPPPLPGEGTEAFF. Here the CDR3 DNA reads TGTGCCAGCAGCTCTCCCCCACCCCTGCCAGGAGAGGGGACTGAAGCTTTCTTT.